The clone carrying this T cell receptor beta chain showed up just once. Its specificity is unknown. The record originates from a study of T cell repertoires in ileal Crohn's disease. General study findings and limits: Mucosal expansions were suggested to be mainly CD8 T cells.

Method: immunoSEQ multiplex PCR; TCRdb's copy keeps in-frame clones and lacks some. This sample has about 170 clones, with roughly 96% found just once. V was shortened by 1 base and J by 6 bases, with 10 bases between the two germline ends. This CDR3 has 13 residues. CDR1 and CDR2 (germline): SGDLS, YYNGEE. Time point denoted: proximal margin of the surgical specimen (macroscopically non-inflamed). The chain recombines TRBV9 with TRBJ2-5; no reliable D call. This receptor was obtained from an adult with Crohn's disease. The sequencing input was ileal tissue. In DNA form, the CDR3 reads TGTGCCAGCAGCGTATTGGCAGGACAGACCCAGTACTTC. Its translation: CASSVLAGQTQYF.